This passage covers 10 T cell receptor beta chains from one sample sequenced in a study of Graves' ophthalmopathy and Graves' hyperthyroidism. Beta-chain TCR CDR3 regions were amplified from RNA transcripts. Following a first-round RT-PCR that used HTBI primers, a second-round multiplex PCR was carried out. TCRdb independently ran MiXCR on the multiplex PCR reads; one entry per CDR3 protein. The sample lists roughly 400,000 distinct CDR3 sequences; approximately 20% were seen once. Sequenced input: peripheral blood. These receptor sequences come from a woman under 30 with Graves' ophthalmopathy.

The V gene is TRBV6-2 or TRBV6-3, the J gene TRBJ1-2; a possible D gene is TRBD1 (5 bases). The CDR3 consists of 16 residues. V was pared by 5 bases and J by 0 bases, with 16 bases between. Germline V CDR1 and CDR2: MNHEY, SVGEGT. The CDR3 DNA reads TGTGCCAGCAGTACCCCCGGGGACTTTCCTAACTATGGCTACACCTTC. It encodes CASSTPGDFPNYGYTF.

This clonotype was detected many times. The V gene is TRBV27, the J gene TRBJ1-6; D call uncertain. Trimming took 6 bases from V and 14 from J, leaving 17 bases between them. Germline values: CDR1 MNHEY, CDR2 SMNVEV (reference sequence). The CDR3 has 13 amino acids. The CDR3 loop reads CASRRGPRRTLHF. Written as DNA, the CDR3 is TGTGCCAGCAGACGGGGTCCCCGGAGAACCCTCCACTTT.

In its sample, this clonotype was seen many times. The chain couples TRBV28 to TRBJ1-1; 9 nucleotides agree with TRBD1. The V and J ends lost 0 bases and 0 bases, in that order; junction bases with no gene match: 14. The CDR3 has 20 residues. Germline CDR1 reads MDHEN; CDR2 reads SYDVKM. CDR3 DNA: TGTGCCAGCAGTTTATGGGGGTTCGGACAGGGGAGGGACATGAACACTGAAGCTTTCTTT. Translated, it gives CASSLWGFGQGRDMNTEAFF.

This clonotype was observed at least ten times. The chain uses TRBV20-1 and TRBJ2-5; the match to TRBD2 covers 16 bases. CDR1 DFQATT and CDR2 SNEGSKA come from the germline V gene (reference sequence). The junction had 5 bases not matched to a gene; V was cut back by 5 bases and J by 5 bases. The CDR3 consists of 15 residues. The CDR3 DNA reads as TGCAGTGCTCGCGGGACTAGCGGGAGGGGGGAGACCCAGTACTTC. It translates to CSARGTSGRGETQYF.

Only a few counts were recorded for this clonotype. The chain carries TRBV4-1 and TRBJ2-5, with D perhaps TRBD1 (7 bases). The CDR3 consists of 15 residues. The germline V gene encodes CDR1 MGHRA and CDR2 YSYEKL. Trimming cost V 0 bases and J 4 bases, with 12 bases left between them. The CDR3 coding sequence is TGCGCCAGCAGCCAAGATCAGGGGGGCGGAGAGACCCAGTACTTC. Its protein product is CASSQDQGGGETQYF.

This clonotype was detected ten times or more. This chain uses TRBV4-1 with TRBJ2-7; D might be TRBD1 (5 bases). There are 14 residues in the CDR3. V was trimmed by 4 bases and J by 2 bases, leaving 12 bases between them. Germline CDR1 reads MGHRA; CDR2 reads YSYEKL. In DNA, the CDR3 is TGCGCCAGCAGCCGATCCGACAGAACCTACGAGCAGTACTTC. Amino acids: CASSRSDRTYEQYF.

This clonotype has only a few counts. The chain is built from TRBV11-2 and TRBJ2-5; D is perhaps TRBD1 or TRBD2 (5 bases each). CDR3 size: 15 residues. Germline CDR1 is SGHAT and CDR2 is FQNNGV. Deletions cut 5 bases from V and 2 bases from J, with 15 bases between. In DNA form, the CDR3 reads TGTGCCAGCAGCCCCTCCGGGACGGGACAAGAGACCCAGTACTTC. Residues: CASSPSGTGQETQYF.

This clonotype has only a few counts. The gene calls are TRBV28 and TRBJ2-7, with a possible D match to TRBD2 (5 bases). The V end lost 2 bases, the J end lost 5 bases, and 13 bases lay between the germline ends. Germline CDR1 is MDHEN and CDR2 is SYDVKM. This CDR3 is built from 14 residues. The CDR3 spells CASSLNSPRDEQYF. CDR3 bases: TGTGCCAGCAGTTTAAACAGCCCGCGGGACGAGCAGTACTTC.

This clonotype was seen many times. This chain joins TRBV11-2 and TRBJ2-4; 9 nucleotides agree with TRBD2. The CDR3 covers 15 residues. The V gene's germline CDR1 is SGHAT and CDR2 FQNNGV. V trimming: 2 bases; J trimming: 6 bases; junction bases outside the gene matches: 5. The CDR3 DNA sequence: TGTGCCAGCAGCTTACTAGCGGGACGGGGAAACATTCAGTACTTC. Translated, it gives CASSLLAGRGNIQYF.

This clonotype is a singleton in its sample. CDR3 in amino acids: CASGMGPAYHNEQFF. In DNA form, the CDR3 reads TGTGCCAGCGGCATGGGACCAGCGTACCACAATGAGCAGTTCTTC. The rearrangement joins TRBV6-1 to TRBJ2-1, with D perhaps TRBD1 or TRBD2 (5 bases each). There are 15 residues in the CDR3. Trimming pared 8 bases from V and 5 bases from J, leaving 19 bases between. Germline values: CDR1 MNHNS, CDR2 SASEGT.